This T cell receptor beta chain emerged from a study of cytomegalovirus exposure and HLA in healthy donors. Comment on this clone: The antigen remains undetermined.

The study, taken as a whole, reports: When a later analysis compared HLA-associated TCR beta chains with equally common others, the HLA-associated chains turned out to be more clonally expanded and to have lower generation probabilities.

The primer mix had 60 Vbeta and 13 Jbeta primers. Produced via immunoSEQ multiplex PCR; TCRdb's table is partial and in-frame only. Of some 130,000 clones detected, around nine tenths appear once; the ten largest clones hold about 5.5%. Source material: PBMCs. This clonotype originated in a woman between 25 and 40 years old in good health and CMV-seronegative.

CDR3 in amino acids: CASSTNIGPGETQYF. CDR3 DNA: TGCGCCAGCAGCACGAATATAGGGCCGGGGGAGACCCAGTACTTC. The chain is built from TRBV5-1 and TRBJ2-5; possibly TRBD2 for D (5 bases). Germline CDR1 is SGHRS and CDR2 is YFSETQ. This CDR3 has 15 amino acids. Trimming took off 4 bases at V and 5 bases at J, with 18 bases between the two ends.